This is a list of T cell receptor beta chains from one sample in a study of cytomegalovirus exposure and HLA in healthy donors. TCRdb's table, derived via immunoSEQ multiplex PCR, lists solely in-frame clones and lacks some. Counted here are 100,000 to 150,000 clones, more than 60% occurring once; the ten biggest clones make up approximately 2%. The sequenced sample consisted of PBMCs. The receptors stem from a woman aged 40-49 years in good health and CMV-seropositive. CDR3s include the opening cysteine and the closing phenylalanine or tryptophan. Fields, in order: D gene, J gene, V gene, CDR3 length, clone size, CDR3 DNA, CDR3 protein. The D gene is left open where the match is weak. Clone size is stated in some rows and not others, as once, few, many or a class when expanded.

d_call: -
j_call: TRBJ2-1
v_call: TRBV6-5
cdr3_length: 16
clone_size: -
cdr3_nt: TGTGCCAGCAGTTACTCCACCGGCGGGGCTGACAATGAGCAGTTCTTC
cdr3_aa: CASSYSTGGADNEQFF

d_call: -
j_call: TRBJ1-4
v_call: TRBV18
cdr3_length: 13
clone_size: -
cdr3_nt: TGTGCCAGCTCACTAAGCCGCGGTGAAAAACTGTTTTTT
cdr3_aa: CASSLSRGEKLFF

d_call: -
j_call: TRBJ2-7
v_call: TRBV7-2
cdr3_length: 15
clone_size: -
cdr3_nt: TGTGCCAGCAGTCTAAGGGGCGGGGGCATCTACGAGCAGTACTTC
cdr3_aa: CASSLRGGGIYEQYF

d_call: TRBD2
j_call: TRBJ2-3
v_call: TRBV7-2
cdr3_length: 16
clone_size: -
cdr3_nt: TGTGCCAGCAGCTTTAGACTAGCGGGAGGGGGGGATACGCAGTATTTT
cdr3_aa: CASSFRLAGGGDTQYF

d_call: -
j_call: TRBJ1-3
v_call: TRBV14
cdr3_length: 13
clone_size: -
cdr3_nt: TGTGCCAGCAGCCCCCACTCTGGAAACACCATATATTTT
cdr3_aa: CASSPHSGNTIYF

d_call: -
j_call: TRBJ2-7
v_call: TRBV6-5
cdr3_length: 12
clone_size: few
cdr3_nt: TGTGCCAGCAGACAGGCCCCCGGCGAGCAGTACTTC
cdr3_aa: CASRQAPGEQYF

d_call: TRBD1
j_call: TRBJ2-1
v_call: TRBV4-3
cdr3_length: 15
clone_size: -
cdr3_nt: TGCGCCAGCAGCCAAGAGCAGGGGGCGAATAATGAGCAGTTCTTC
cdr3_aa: CASSQEQGANNEQFF

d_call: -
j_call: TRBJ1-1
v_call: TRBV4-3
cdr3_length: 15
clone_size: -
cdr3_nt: TGCGCCAGCAGCCAAGTCGGTAGCCGTAACACTGAAGCTTTCTTT
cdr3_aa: CASSQVGSRNTEAFF

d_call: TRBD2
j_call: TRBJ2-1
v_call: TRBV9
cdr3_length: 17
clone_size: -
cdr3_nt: TGTGCCAGCAGCGTAGAGGGACTAGCGGGAGGGCCACGGGAGCAGTTCTTC
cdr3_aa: CASSVEGLAGGPREQFF

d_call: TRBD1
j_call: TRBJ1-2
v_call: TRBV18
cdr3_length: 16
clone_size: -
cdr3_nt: TGTGCCAGCTCACAGGGACAGGGAGAATTGTCGGGTGGCTACACCTTC
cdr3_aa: CASSQGQGELSGGYTF

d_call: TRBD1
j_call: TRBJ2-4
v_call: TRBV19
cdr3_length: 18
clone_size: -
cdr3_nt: TGTGCCAGTAGGCCGGACAGGGCTAGGGGGGTAGCCAAAAACATTCAGTACTTC
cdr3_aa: CASRPDRARGVAKNIQYF

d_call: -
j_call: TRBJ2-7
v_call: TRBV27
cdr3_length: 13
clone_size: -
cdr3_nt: TGTGCCAGCAGCTCGTCAGCGACGGAGGGGCAGTACTTC
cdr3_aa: CASSSSATEGQYF

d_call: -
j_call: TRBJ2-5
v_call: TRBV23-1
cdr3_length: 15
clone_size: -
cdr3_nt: TGCGCCAGCAGTCCACAGCCCAGGTACCAAGAGACCCAGTACTTC
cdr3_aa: CASSPQPRYQETQYF

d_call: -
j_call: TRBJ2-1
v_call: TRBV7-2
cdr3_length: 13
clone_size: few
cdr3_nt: TGTGCCAGCAGCCCGCCTAGGGGCGATGAGCAGTTCTTC
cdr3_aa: CASSPPRGDEQFF

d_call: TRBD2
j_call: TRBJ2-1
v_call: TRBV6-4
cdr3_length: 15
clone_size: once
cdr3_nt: TGTGCCAGCAGTGACTGGCTAGCGGGAGTAAATGAGCAGTTCTTC
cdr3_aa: CASSDWLAGVNEQFF

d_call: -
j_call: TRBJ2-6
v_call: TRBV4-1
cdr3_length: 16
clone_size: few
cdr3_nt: TGCGCCAGCAGCCAAGTGCGGGGCTCTGGGGCCAACGTCCTGACTTTC
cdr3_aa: CASSQVRGSGANVLTF